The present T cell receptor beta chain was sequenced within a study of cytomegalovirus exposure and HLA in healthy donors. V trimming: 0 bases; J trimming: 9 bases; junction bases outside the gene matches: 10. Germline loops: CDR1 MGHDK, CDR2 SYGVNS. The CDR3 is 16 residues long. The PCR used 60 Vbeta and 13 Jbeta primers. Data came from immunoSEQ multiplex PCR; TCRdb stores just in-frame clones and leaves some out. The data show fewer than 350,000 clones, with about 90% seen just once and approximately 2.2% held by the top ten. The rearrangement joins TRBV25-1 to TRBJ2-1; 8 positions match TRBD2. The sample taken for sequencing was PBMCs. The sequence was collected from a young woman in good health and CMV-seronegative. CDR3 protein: CASSEYSGTGGSEQFF. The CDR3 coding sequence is TGTGCCAGCAGTGAATATTCCGGGACGGGAGGGTCTGAGCAGTTCTTC.